In its sample, the clone carrying this T cell receptor beta chain was seen a few times. The antigen remains unidentified. The CDR3 contains 14 residues. V dropped 4 bases and J dropped 5 bases, with 13 bases sitting between them. Germline CDR1 is SGHRS and CDR2 is YFSETQ. Together with a sample-barcoded 5' primer, a J-beta primer mix was included in a second PCR lasting roughly 6 to 12 cycles. TCRdb analysed the 5' RACE reads with MiXCR anew, one entry per CDR3 protein. Of under 2 million distinct CDR3 sequences detected, roughly 32% appear once; the ten largest clones hold around 11%. This record comes from a study of blood T cells in healthy people across ages. Overall study findings and caveats: A conclusive naive versus antigen-experienced comparison was prevented by the unsorted PBMCs.

Sequenced: blood. The genes are TRBV5-1 and TRBJ2-1, with a possible D match to TRBD1 (5 bases). This sequence was found in a woman in her twenties or thirties in good health. The CDR3 nucleotides are TGCGCCAGCAGCAGGATACCAGGGAACAATGAGCAGTTCTTC. This translates into CASSRIPGNNEQFF.